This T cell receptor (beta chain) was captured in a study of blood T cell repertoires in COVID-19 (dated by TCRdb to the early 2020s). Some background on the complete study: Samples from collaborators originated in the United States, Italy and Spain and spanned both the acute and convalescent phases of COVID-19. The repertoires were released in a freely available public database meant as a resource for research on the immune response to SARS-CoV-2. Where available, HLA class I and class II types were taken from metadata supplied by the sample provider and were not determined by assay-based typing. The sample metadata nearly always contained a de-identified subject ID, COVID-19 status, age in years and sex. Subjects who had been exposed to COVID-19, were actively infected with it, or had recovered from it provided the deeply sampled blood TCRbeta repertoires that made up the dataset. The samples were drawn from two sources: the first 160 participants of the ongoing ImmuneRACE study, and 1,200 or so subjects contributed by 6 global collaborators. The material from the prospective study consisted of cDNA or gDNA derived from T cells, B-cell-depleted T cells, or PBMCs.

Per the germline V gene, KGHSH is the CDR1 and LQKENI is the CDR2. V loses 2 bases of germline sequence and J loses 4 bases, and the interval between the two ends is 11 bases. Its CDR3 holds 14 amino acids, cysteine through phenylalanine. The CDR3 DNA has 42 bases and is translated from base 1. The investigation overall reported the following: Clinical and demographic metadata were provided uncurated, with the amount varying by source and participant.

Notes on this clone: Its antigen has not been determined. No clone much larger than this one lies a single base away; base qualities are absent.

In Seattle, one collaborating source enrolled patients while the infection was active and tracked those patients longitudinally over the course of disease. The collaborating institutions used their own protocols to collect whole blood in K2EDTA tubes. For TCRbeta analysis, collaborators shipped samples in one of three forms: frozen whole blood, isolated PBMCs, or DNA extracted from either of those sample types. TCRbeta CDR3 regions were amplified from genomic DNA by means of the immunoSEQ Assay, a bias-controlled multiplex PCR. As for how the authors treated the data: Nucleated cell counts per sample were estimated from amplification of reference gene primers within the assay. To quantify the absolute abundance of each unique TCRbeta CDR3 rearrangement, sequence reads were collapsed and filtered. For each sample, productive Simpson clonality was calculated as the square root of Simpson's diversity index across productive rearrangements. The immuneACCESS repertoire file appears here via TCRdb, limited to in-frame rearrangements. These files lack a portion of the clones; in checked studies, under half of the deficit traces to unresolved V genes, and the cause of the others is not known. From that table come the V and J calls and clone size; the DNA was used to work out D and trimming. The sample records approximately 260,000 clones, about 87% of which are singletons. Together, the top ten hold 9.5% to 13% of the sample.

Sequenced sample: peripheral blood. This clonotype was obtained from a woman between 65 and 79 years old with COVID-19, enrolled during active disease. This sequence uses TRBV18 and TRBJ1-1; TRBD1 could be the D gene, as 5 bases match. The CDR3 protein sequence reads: CASSPEWGGTEAFF. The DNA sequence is TGTGCCAGCTCACCAGAGTGGGGGGGCACTGAAGCTTTCTTT.